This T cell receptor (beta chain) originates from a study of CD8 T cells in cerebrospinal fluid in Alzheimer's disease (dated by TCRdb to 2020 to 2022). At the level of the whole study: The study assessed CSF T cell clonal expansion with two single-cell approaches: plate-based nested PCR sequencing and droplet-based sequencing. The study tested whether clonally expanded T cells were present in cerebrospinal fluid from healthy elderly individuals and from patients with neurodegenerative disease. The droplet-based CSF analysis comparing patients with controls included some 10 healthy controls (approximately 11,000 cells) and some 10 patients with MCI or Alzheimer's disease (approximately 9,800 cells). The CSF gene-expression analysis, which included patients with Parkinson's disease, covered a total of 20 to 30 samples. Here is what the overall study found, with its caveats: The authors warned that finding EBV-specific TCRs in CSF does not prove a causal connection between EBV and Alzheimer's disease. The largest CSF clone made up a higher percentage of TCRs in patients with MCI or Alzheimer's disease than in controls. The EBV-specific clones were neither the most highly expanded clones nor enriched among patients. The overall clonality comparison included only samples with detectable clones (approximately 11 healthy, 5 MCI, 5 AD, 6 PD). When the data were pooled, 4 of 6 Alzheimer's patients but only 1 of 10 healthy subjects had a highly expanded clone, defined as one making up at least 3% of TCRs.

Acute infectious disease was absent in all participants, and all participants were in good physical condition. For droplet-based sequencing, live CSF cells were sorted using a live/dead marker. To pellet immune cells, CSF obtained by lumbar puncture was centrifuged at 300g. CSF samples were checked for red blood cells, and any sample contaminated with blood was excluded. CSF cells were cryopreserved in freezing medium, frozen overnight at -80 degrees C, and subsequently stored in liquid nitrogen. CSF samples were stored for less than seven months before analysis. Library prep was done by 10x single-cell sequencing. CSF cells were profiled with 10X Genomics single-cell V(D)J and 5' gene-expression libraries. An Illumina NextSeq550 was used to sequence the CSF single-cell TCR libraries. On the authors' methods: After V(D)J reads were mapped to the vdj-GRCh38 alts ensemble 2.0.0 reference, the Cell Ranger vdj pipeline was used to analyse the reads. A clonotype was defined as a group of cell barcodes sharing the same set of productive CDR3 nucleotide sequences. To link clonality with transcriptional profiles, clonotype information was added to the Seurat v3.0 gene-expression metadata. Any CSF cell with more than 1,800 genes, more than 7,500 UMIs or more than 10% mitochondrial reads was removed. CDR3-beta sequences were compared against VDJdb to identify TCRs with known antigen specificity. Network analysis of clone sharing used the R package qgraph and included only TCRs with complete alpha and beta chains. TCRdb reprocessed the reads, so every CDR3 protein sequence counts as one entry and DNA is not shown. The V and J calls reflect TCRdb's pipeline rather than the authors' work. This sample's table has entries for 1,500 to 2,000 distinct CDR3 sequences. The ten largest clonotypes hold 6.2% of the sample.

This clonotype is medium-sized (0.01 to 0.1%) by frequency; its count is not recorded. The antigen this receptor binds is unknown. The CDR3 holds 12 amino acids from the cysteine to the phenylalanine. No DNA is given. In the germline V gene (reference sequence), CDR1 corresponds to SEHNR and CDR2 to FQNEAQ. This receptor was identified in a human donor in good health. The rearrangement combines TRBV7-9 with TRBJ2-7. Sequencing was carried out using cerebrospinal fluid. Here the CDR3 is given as CASSLRLDEQYF.